This T cell receptor beta chain was profiled in a study of cytotoxic CD8 clonotypes in ibrutinib-treated CLL. Looking at the study overall: Researchers reported over nine relapsed/refractory and about 15 treatment-naive patients, under 18 of them IGHV unmutated.

Some clones are missing from TCRdb's copy, which holds only in-frame ones; the method was immunoSEQ multiplex PCR. The sample contains about 200,000 clones, roughly 79% of which appear only once. This sequence originates from a human donor with chronic lymphocytic leukemia. This specimen consisted of PBMCs, obtained after 12 months of ibrutinib treatment.

CDR3 coding DNA: TGTGCCAGCAGTGCGGACAAGAACAATGAGCAGTTCTTC. This sequence encodes CASSADKNNEQFF. The chain recombines TRBV27 with TRBJ2-1; D possibly corresponds to TRBD1 (5 bases). The V and J ends lost 5 bases and 5 bases respectively, with 10 bases between them. Per the germline V gene, CDR1 is MNHEY and CDR2 is SMNVEV (reference sequence). The CDR3 spans 13 residues.